One sample yielded the 29 T cell receptor beta chains listed below, sequenced in a study of blood T cell repertoires in COVID-19. The table came from immunoSEQ multiplex PCR; TCRdb's copy has only in-frame clones and leaves some out. The data hold just under 150,000 clones, with approximately 87% observed a single time. The specimen sequenced was peripheral blood. Receptors originate from a woman in her fifties or sixties with active or convalescent COVID-19.

The CDR3 nucleotides read TGTGCCAGCAGCGGTGACAGGGATGTAGGAGAGACCCAGTACTTC. It specifies CASSGDRDVGETQYF. The chain combines TRBV5-5 with TRBJ2-5; 7 bases align to TRBD1. The V gene end was trimmed by 4 bases and the J gene end by 4 bases; junction bases not matched to a gene: 10. Germline V gene sequence: CDR1 SGHKS, CDR2 YYEKEE (reference sequence). The CDR3 runs to 15 residues.

This clone came up once. This chain joins TRBV30 and TRBJ2-1, with 10 nucleotides matching TRBD2. The V gene's germline CDR1 is GTSNPN and CDR2 SVGIG (reference sequence). Unmatched junction bases numbered 3, after V lost 5 bases and J lost 2 bases. This CDR3 is built from 14 residues. The CDR3 bases are TGTGCCTGGGGCCTAGCGGGAGCCTACAATGAGCAGTTCTTC. Protein: CAWGLAGAYNEQFF.

The rearrangement links TRBV2 to TRBJ1-4; no firm D call. The V end was cut by 7 bases, the J end by 8 bases, with 17 bases between. The germline gives CDR1 SNHLY, CDR2 FYNNEI. This CDR3 spans 14 amino acids. The CDR3 nucleotides read TGTGCCAGCACGGGAGAGGGTCGACGAGAAAAACTGTTTTTT. Encoded protein: CASTGEGRREKLFF.

The chain carries TRBV28 and TRBJ1-2; 8 bases are a match to TRBD1. Germline lookup yields CDR1 MDHEN and CDR2 SYDVKM. Trimming at V came to 5 bases and at J to 4 bases, leaving 9 bases not matched to a gene. CDR3 length equals 15 residues. As DNA, the CDR3 is TGTGCCAGCAGTCCCGGGACAGGAGTTGTCTATGGCTACACCTTC. Amino acid sequence: CASSPGTGVVYGYTF.

The chain employs TRBV25-1 and TRBJ1-2; D is perhaps TRBD1 (6 bases). Germline V gives CDR1 MGHDK, CDR2 SYGVNS. V was trimmed by 4 bases and J by 4 bases, leaving 7 bases between them. The CDR3 is 12 residues long. The CDR3: CASSVGGYGYTF. The CDR3 DNA reads as TGTGCCAGCAGTGTAGGGGGCTATGGCTACACCTTC.

This chain links TRBV5-6 with TRBJ2-3; 14 nucleotides agree with TRBD2. The CDR3 contains 18 residues. The V segment lost 0 bases and the J segment 0 bases; nucleotides outside the gene matches: 3. Germline assignment: CDR1 SGHDT and CDR2 YYEEEE. This CDR3 is CASSLGLAGGHSTDTQYF. CDR3 nucleotides: TGTGCCAGCAGCTTGGGACTAGCGGGGGGGCATAGCACAGATACGCAGTATTTT.

This chain links TRBV28 with TRBJ1-1, with D tentatively TRBD1 (5 bases). The CDR3 consists of 15 residues. V was clipped by 3 bases and J by 4 bases, with 15 bases between them. Germline CDR1 and CDR2: MDHEN and SYDVKM. The CDR3 loop reads CASSFSAGLATEAFF. The CDR3 DNA follows: TGTGCCAGCAGTTTCTCCGCGGGGCTCGCCACTGAAGCTTTCTTT.

The chain links TRBV18 to TRBJ1-2; 9 bases match TRBD1. CDR1 is KGHSH, CDR2 LQKENI, per germline. CDR3 size: 14 residues. V lost 2 bases, J lost 8 bases, and 6 bases stayed unmatched. The CDR3 sequence: CASSPTGQGRGYTF. For the CDR3, the DNA is TGTGCCAGCTCACCAACGGGACAGGGCCGGGGCTACACCTTC. The full variable domain, with the rest looked up from reference TRBV18 and TRBJ1-2, is NAGVMQNPRHLVRRRGQEARLRCSPMKGHSHVYWYRQLPEEGLKFMVYLQKENIIDESGMPKERFSAEFPKEGPSILRIQQVVRGDSAAYFCASSPTGQGRGYTFGSGTRLTVV.

V gene TRBV25-1 combines with J gene TRBJ2-5; 8 bases align to TRBD2. CDR3 length: 15 amino acids. V gave up 2 bases and J gave up 4 bases; unmatched junction bases: 6. The germline gives CDR1 MGHDK, CDR2 SYGVNS. CDR3 amino acids: CASSEAGLGGETQYF. The DNA for the CDR3 is TGTGCCAGCAGTGAAGCGGGACTAGGTGGAGAGACCCAGTACTTC.

This clone has just a few counts. The rearrangement uses TRBV7-8 and TRBJ1-1, with unresolved D. The CDR3 runs to 17 residues. Trimming removed 5 bases at V and 1 base at J, with 20 bases between. The germline V gene has CDR1 SGHVS and CDR2 FQNEAQ. The CDR3, as DNA: TGTGCCAGCAGCCCCCTGGGCACCTCGAGAAGGAACACTGAAGCTTTCTTT. This sequence encodes CASSPLGTSRRNTEAFF.

The chain has TRBV25-1 and TRBJ1-3; tentative D call: TRBD1 (5 bases). This CDR3 has 14 residues. CDR1 and CDR2 from the germline V gene are MGHDK and SYGVNS. V shed 5 bases and J shed 4 bases, with 12 bases lying between them. The CDR3 DNA follows: TGTGCCAGCAGTTCCCGCGGGGCGGGAAACACCATATATTTT. Translated, it gives CASSSRGAGNTIYF.

The chain combines TRBV12-5 with TRBJ1-5; no reliable D call. The germline V and J ends were trimmed by 6 bases and 13 bases, with 16 bases remaining between them. In germline, CDR1 is LGHNT, CDR2 FRNRAP. The CDR3 spans 12 residues. The CDR3 coding sequence is TGTGCTAGTGGACAGAACACGGAAGTACAGCATTTT. It codes for CASGQNTEVQHF. The whole variable domain, remainder taken from reference TRBV12-5 and TRBJ1-5, is DARVTQTPRHKVTEMGQEVTMRCQPILGHNTVFWYRQTMMQGLELLAYFRNRAPLDDSGMPKDRFSAEMPDATLATLKIQPSEPRDSAVYFCASGQNTEVQHFGDGTRLSIL.

The chain joins TRBV28 to TRBJ1-5, with 9 nucleotides matching TRBD1. CDR1 is MDHEN, CDR2 SYDVKM, per germline. V shed 7 bases and J 4 bases; nucleotides not matched to a gene: 14. CDR3 length equals 17 residues. The CDR3 DNA sequence: TGTGCCAGCACTAGAAGACGGACAGGGGCAGGGAATCAGCCCCAGCATTTT. It yields the protein CASTRRRTGAGNQPQHF.

This clone has a single count. The chain uses TRBV5-4 and TRBJ2-7, with a tentative D call TRBD1 (5 bases). The CDR3 consists of 15 residues. V shed 1 base and J shed 3 bases, with 14 bases lying between them. Germline V gene sequence: CDR1 SGHNT, CDR2 YYREEE (reference sequence). The CDR3 DNA is TGTGCCAGCAGCTTGCCTGGACAAGACTTCTACGAGCAGTACTTC. It encodes CASSLPGQDFYEQYF.

The chain carries TRBV7-6 and TRBJ1-5; possibly TRBD1 for D (5 bases). The ends were cut back, 5 bases at V and 0 bases at J, with 11 bases in the middle. From germline, CDR1 is SGHVS and CDR2 FNYEAQ. This CDR3 has 15 residues. CDR3 sequence: CASSPGTNSNQPQHF. The CDR3 DNA is TGTGCCAGCAGCCCAGGGACTAATAGCAATCAGCCCCAGCATTTT.

This clone was detected a few times. The chain couples TRBV29-1 to TRBJ2-1, with D perhaps TRBD2 (5 bases). Germline CDR1 is SQVTM and CDR2 is ANQGSEA. The CDR3 contains 14 residues. The V end lost 7 bases, the J end lost 7 bases, and 20 bases lay between the germline ends. The CDR3 DNA reads TGCAGCGGACACAAATTGAGACCGGGAAATGAGCAGTTCTTC. Its protein is CSGHKLRPGNEQFF.

This chain links TRBV30 with TRBJ1-4; 10 bases are shared with TRBD1. CDR1 and CDR2 (germline): GTSNPN, SVGIG (reference sequence). CDR3 length equals 14 residues. V dropped 2 bases and J dropped 5; count of bases not matched to a gene: 2. CDR3 DNA sequence: TGTGCCTGGAGTCGGACAGGGGGAAATGAAAAACTGTTTTTT. It codes for CAWSRTGGNEKLFF.

The chain joins TRBV3-1 (or the pseudogene TRBV3-2) to TRBJ1-6; no firm D call. The germline V gene has CDR1 LGHDT and CDR2 YNNKEL (reference sequence). The CDR3 is made up of 14 amino acids. Trimming pared 1 base from V and 7 bases from J, leaving 8 bases between. The CDR3: CASSQGPGNSPLHF. Written as DNA, the CDR3 is TGTGCCAGCAGCCAAGGACCCGGGAATTCACCCCTCCACTTT.

The V gene is TRBV30, the J gene TRBJ1-6; D gene ambiguous. Germline CDR1 GTSNPN, CDR2 SVGIG (reference sequence). The CDR3 extends over 13 amino acids. Trimming stripped 3 bases from V and 3 bases from J, with 6 bases between. The CDR3 DNA reads as TGTGCCTGGAGAGGCGGCTATAATTCACCCCTCCACTTT. Translation gives CAWRGGYNSPLHF.

This rearrangement joins TRBV5-5 to TRBJ2-5, with D possibly being TRBD1 (6 bases). Germline CDR1 SGHKS, CDR2 YYEKEE (reference sequence). With 5 bases removed from V and 5 bases from J, the gap between germline ends came to 16 bases. The CDR3 extends over 14 amino acids. This CDR3 reads CASSSLGTFETQYF. The CDR3 DNA is TGTGCCAGCAGTTCCCTAGGGACATTTGAGACCCAGTACTTC.

The CDR3, as DNA: TGTGCCACCAGTGATTCCCTCGGGACAGGGACGAATCAGCCCCAGCATTTT. Protein: CATSDSLGTGTNQPQHF. The rearrangement uses TRBV24-1 and TRBJ1-5; 9 nucleotides line up with TRBD1. Trimming at V came to 2 bases and at J to 4 bases, leaving 8 bases not matched to a gene. The germline CDR1 and CDR2 sequences are KGHDR and SFDVKD. This CDR3 contains 17 residues.

This chain uses TRBV11-1 with TRBJ2-3; 8 bases agree with TRBD2. The CDR3 contains 15 residues. CDR1 is SGHAT, CDR2 FQDESV, per germline (reference sequence). V lost 7 bases, J lost 4 bases, and 10 bases stayed unmatched. CDR3 protein: CASTSAGGRADTQYF. The CDR3 nucleotides are TGTGCCAGCACTTCGGCGGGGGGTAGGGCAGATACGCAGTATTTT.

This clone was counted a single time. V is TRBV6-6 and J is TRBJ1-2, with unresolved D. Germline V gene data show CDR1 as MNHNY and CDR2 as SVGAGI (reference sequence). The length of the CDR3 is 14 residues. V lost 2 bases and J 7 bases, leaving 14 bases between the germline ends. The CDR3 bases are TGTGCCAGCAGTTACGCATGGAGCGAAGGTGGCTACACCTTC. It yields the protein CASSYAWSEGGYTF.

The chain uses TRBV2 and TRBJ2-7, with a tentative D call TRBD2 (7 bases). CDR3 length: 15 residues. The germline V gene encodes CDR1 SNHLY and CDR2 FYNNEI. The V and J ends lost 6 bases and 2 bases respectively, with 17 bases between them. CDR3 sequence reads: CASRAGQITTYEQYF. In nucleotides, the CDR3 is TGTGCCAGCAGAGCGGGACAAATTACTACCTACGAGCAGTACTTC.

V gene TRBV5-1 combines with J gene TRBJ2-7; a possible D gene is TRBD1 (7 bases). Looked up from germline, CDR1 is SGHRS and CDR2 is YFSETQ. Trimming cost V 7 bases and J 3 bases, with 14 bases left between them. The CDR3 runs 13 residues. The CDR3 region is CASSRDRFYEQYF. The DNA for the CDR3 is TGCGCCAGCTCGCGGGACAGATTCTACGAGCAGTACTTC.

The chain uses TRBV7-9 and TRBJ2-5, with TRBD2 matching over 7 bases. Unmatched junction bases numbered 8, after V lost 5 bases and J lost 5 bases. The CDR3 loop spans 14 amino acids. CDR1 is SEHNR, CDR2 FQNEAQ, per germline (reference sequence). CDR3 sequence reads: CASSPRLAVETQYF. CDR3 nucleotides: TGTGCCAGCAGCCCGCGACTAGCCGTGGAGACCCAGTACTTC.

The chain is built from TRBV18 and TRBJ2-3, with 8 positions matching TRBD1. V was pared by 4 bases and J by 3 bases, with 6 bases of the junction left unmatched. Germline loops: CDR1 KGHSH, CDR2 LQKENI. The CDR3 covers 15 residues. This CDR3 reads CASSQGQGRTDTQYF. The DNA of the CDR3 is TGTGCCAGCTCACAAGGACAGGGAAGGACAGATACGCAGTATTTT.

This clone was counted a few times. The rearrangement links TRBV6-5 to TRBJ1-2, with a possible D match to TRBD1 (6 bases). CDR3 length equals 15 residues. Germline loops: CDR1 MNHEY, CDR2 SVGAGI. V was cut by 5 bases and J by 4 bases, with 17 bases left in between. The CDR3 spells CASSQDNRAGYGYTF. CDR3 bases: TGTGCCAGCAGTCAGGATAACAGGGCCGGCTATGGCTACACCTTC.

Details on this clone: One junction end disagrees with the germline gene, perhaps due to a read error. The V and J genes are TRBV5-6 and TRBJ2-7; 7 positions agree with TRBD2. The germline V gene encodes CDR1 SGHDT and CDR2 YYEEEE. This CDR3 region has 14 residues. The CDR3 region is CASSPPWGDYELYF. For the CDR3, the DNA is TGTGCCAGCAGCCCCCCCTGGGGGGACTACGAGCTGTACTTC.